The 23 T cell receptor beta chains given below trace back to one sample, sequenced in a study of blood T cell repertoires in COVID-19. Profiling relied on immunoSEQ multiplex PCR, and the TCRdb table lists in-frame clones only, not all of them. This sample yields around 200,000 clones, of which 85% are seen a single time; 15% to 20% belongs to the top ten. Sequencing input: PBMCs or T cells enriched from blood (not recorded which). The receptors originated from a middle-aged man who had recovered from COVID-19.

This clone was seen only a few times. This chain joins TRBV2 and TRBJ2-1, with TRBD1 matching 8 bases. This CDR3 comprises 15 residues. Unmatched junction bases numbered 7, after V lost 7 bases and J lost 2 bases. Looked up from germline, CDR1 is SNHLY and CDR2 is FYNNEI. The CDR3 protein is CASTIRQGTYNEQFF. CDR3 DNA sequence: TGTGCCAGCACCATAAGACAGGGGACCTACAATGAGCAGTTCTTC.

The genes are TRBV5-1 and TRBJ2-7; D is unclear. Trimming removed 3 bases from V and 1 base from J, with 11 bases in between. Germline CDR1 reads SGHRS; CDR2 reads YFSETQ. The CDR3 runs 14 residues. This CDR3 is CASSSGSLSYEQYF. DNA for the CDR3: TGCGCCAGCAGCTCCGGGTCTCTATCCTACGAGCAGTACTTC.

The V call is TRBV27, the J call TRBJ1-6, with D possibly TRBD1 on 5 matching bases. The CDR3 is 15 residues long. V lost 5 bases and J lost 7, with 15 bases in between. Per the germline V gene, CDR1 is MNHEY and CDR2 is SMNVEV (reference sequence). The CDR3 DNA reads TGTGCCAGCAGTCCCGGACACGGCGCCAATTCACCCCTCCACTTT. Encoded protein: CASSPGHGANSPLHF.

The gene calls are TRBV6-5 and TRBJ2-7; D gene unclear. The CDR3 runs 12 residues. V was pared by 6 bases and J by 5 bases, with 11 bases between. Germline V CDR1 and CDR2: MNHEY, SVGAGI. This CDR3 reads CASSSPPHEQYF. The CDR3 coding sequence is TGTGCCAGCAGCTCCCCCCCTCACGAGCAGTACTTC.

There are a few counts of this clone. The V gene is TRBV11-2, the J gene TRBJ2-1, with D hard to call. Germline loops: CDR1 SGHAT, CDR2 FQNNGV. Trimming removed 2 bases at V and 3 bases at J, with 11 bases between. The CDR3 runs to 15 residues. CDR3 amino acids: CASSLFGNIYNEQFF. The CDR3 region has the DNA TGTGCCAGCAGCTTATTCGGTAATATCTACAATGAGCAGTTCTTC. The complete variable domain, with remaining parts taken from reference TRBV11-2 and TRBJ2-1, reads EAGVAQSPRYKIIEKRQSVAFWCNPISGHATLYWYQQILGQGPKLLIQFQNNGVVDDSQLPKDRFSAERLKGVDSTLKIQPAKLEDSAVYLCASSLFGNIYNEQFFGPGTRLTVL.

V and J are TRBV30 and TRBJ2-7, with D tentatively TRBD2 (5 bases). Germline CDR1 is GTSNPN and CDR2 is SVGIG (reference sequence). The ends were cut back, 0 bases at V and 0 bases at J, with 12 bases in the middle. This CDR3 has 15 amino acids. The CDR3 loop reads CAWSVPGSGSYEQYF. DNA for the CDR3: TGTGCCTGGAGTGTCCCGGGATCCGGCTCCTACGAGCAGTACTTC.

The J gene is TRBJ2-1, the V gene TRBV7-9, with TRBD2 matching over 12 bases. V was clipped by 6 bases and J by 8 bases; unmatched bases: 8. There are 15 residues in the CDR3. Looked up from germline, CDR1 is SEHNR and CDR2 is FQNEAQ (reference sequence). CDR3 in amino acids: CASRSTSGSTDEQFF. The CDR3, as DNA: TGTGCCAGCAGGTCGACTAGCGGGAGTACCGATGAGCAGTTCTTC.

The V gene is TRBV5-5, the J gene TRBJ2-7; TRBD2 agrees at 13 bases. The CDR3 loop spans 16 amino acids. Losses at the gene ends were 3 bases for V and 3 bases for J; bases not matched to a gene: 6. The germline V gene encodes CDR1 SGHKS and CDR2 YYEKEE (reference sequence). CDR3 sequence (DNA): TGTGCCAGCAGCTACGGACTAGCGGGAGACCTCTACGAGCAGTACTTC. Its protein product is CASSYGLAGDLYEQYF.

The V call is TRBV5-4, the J call TRBJ1-2; TRBD1 aligns across 7 bases. The CDR3 length is 14 residues. The V gene end was trimmed by 4 bases and the J gene end by 4 bases; junction bases not matched to a gene: 7. The V gene's germline CDR1 is SGHNT and CDR2 YYREEE (reference sequence). CDR3 coding DNA: TGTGCCAGCAGCCTCCGGGACAGCTCCTATGGCTACACCTTC. It encodes CASSLRDSSYGYTF.

This rearrangement joins TRBV28 to TRBJ2-7; D is unresolved. Germline loops: CDR1 MDHEN, CDR2 SYDVKM. V gave up 4 bases and J gave up 2 bases, with 6 bases separating them. There are 12 residues in the CDR3. The CDR3 here is CASSSSAYEQYF. CDR3 bases: TGTGCCAGCAGTTCGTCAGCCTACGAGCAGTACTTC.

V usage is TRBV7-6 and J usage is TRBJ2-2; D perhaps matches TRBD2 (5 bases). V shed 4 bases and J shed 0 bases, with 12 bases lying between them. Germline-derived CDR1 and CDR2 are SGHVS and FNYEAQ. The CDR3 is 16 amino acids. The CDR3 DNA reads as TGTGCCAGCAGCTCTCCGGACGGGACGAACACCGGGGAGCTGTTTTTT. Translated, it gives CASSSPDGTNTGELFF. Variable domain in full (rest from reference TRBV7-6 and TRBJ2-2): GAGVSQSPRYKVTKRGQDVALRCDPISGHVSLYWYRQALGQGPEFLTYFNYEAQQDKSGLPNDRFSAERPEGSISTLTIQRTEQRDSAMYRCASSSPDGTNTGELFFGEGSRLTVL.

The V and J genes are TRBV5-1 and TRBJ2-5; D is perhaps TRBD1 (6 bases). The germline CDR1 and CDR2 sequences are SGHRS and YFSETQ. The CDR3 runs 14 residues. V was pared by 0 bases and J by 5 bases, with 11 bases between. Here the CDR3 reads CASSLAGVAETQYF. The CDR3 region has the DNA TGCGCCAGCAGCTTGGCAGGGGTCGCGGAGACCCAGTACTTC.

This chain uses TRBV18 with TRBJ2-1; 9 positions match TRBD1. V lost 2 bases to trimming and J lost 5 bases; unmatched junction nucleotides: 7. This CDR3 is 16 amino acids long. Germline V gives CDR1 KGHSH, CDR2 LQKENI. The CDR3 sequence is CASSPGWGQGNNEQFF. CDR3 coding DNA: TGTGCCAGCTCACCAGGGTGGGGACAGGGTAACAATGAGCAGTTCTTC. Full variable domain (missing parts from reference TRBV18 and TRBJ2-1): NAGVMQNPRHLVRRRGQEARLRCSPMKGHSHVYWYRQLPEEGLKFMVYLQKENIIDESGMPKERFSAEFPKEGPSILRIQQVVRGDSAAYFCASSPGWGQGNNEQFFGPGTRLTVL.

This chain uses TRBV5-1 with TRBJ1-2, with D possibly matching TRBD1 (5 bases). V was clipped by 2 bases and J by 0 bases, with 17 bases between them. The CDR3 contains 17 residues. The germline gives CDR1 SGHRS, CDR2 YFSETQ. The chain's CDR3 is CASSLQVRTNTNYGYTF. The CDR3 region has the DNA TGCGCCAGCAGCTTACAAGTTAGGACAAACACTAACTATGGCTACACCTTC.

This sequence joins TRBV10-3 and TRBJ1-6, with no clear D. CDR1 and CDR2 from the germline V gene are ENHRY and SYGVKD. This CDR3 is built from 14 residues. With 5 bases removed from V and 0 bases from J, the gap between germline ends came to 5 bases. The CDR3 reads CAISFSSYNSPLHF. Written as DNA, the CDR3 is TGTGCCATCAGTTTCAGCTCCTATAATTCACCCCTCCACTTT.

J is TRBJ2-2 and V is TRBV6-5; 12 bases map to TRBD2. The CDR3 length is 15 residues. Trimming cost V 2 bases and J 5 bases; bases outside gene matches: 0. Germline V gene data show CDR1 as MNHEY and CDR2 as SVGAGI. The CDR3 region has the DNA TGTGCCAGCAGTTACGGACTAGCGGGGACCGGGGAGCTGTTTTTT. Its translation: CASSYGLAGTGELFF.

V and J are TRBV9 and TRBJ1-1, with D unresolved. Looked up from germline, CDR1 is SGDLS and CDR2 is YYNGEE. The CDR3 covers 14 residues. V was shortened by 0 bases and J by 8 bases, with 14 bases between the two germline ends. The DNA of the CDR3 is TGTGCCAGCAGCGTAGATGGAGGGAACTTGGAAGCTTTCTTT. Protein product: CASSVDGGNLEAFF.

V gene TRBV11-1 combines with J gene TRBJ1-1, with D unclear. The CDR3 contains 13 residues. With 1 base removed from V and 10 bases from J, the gap between germline ends came to 13 bases. Looked up from germline, CDR1 is SGHAT and CDR2 is FQDESV (reference sequence). CDR3 residues: CASSLDSLARAFF. The CDR3 DNA follows: TGTGCCAGCAGCTTAGACAGTCTAGCACGAGCTTTCTTT. The full variable domain, rest sourced from reference TRBV11-1 and TRBJ1-1, is EAEVAQSPRYKITEKSQAVAFWCDPISGHATLYWYRQILGQGPELLVQFQDESVVDDSQLPKDRFSAERLKGVDSTLKIQPAELGDSAMYLCASSLDSLARAFFGQGTRLTVV.

The chain combines TRBV18 with TRBJ2-7; TRBD2 agrees at 7 bases. This CDR3 region has 17 residues. The V segment lost 0 bases and the J segment 0 bases; nucleotides outside the gene matches: 8. Germline CDR1 KGHSH, CDR2 LQKENI. CDR3 DNA sequence: TGTGCCAGCTCACCACCGAGCTGGCGGGGGAGCTCCTACGAGCAGTACTTC. It encodes CASSPPSWRGSSYEQYF.

The chain joins TRBV7-6 to TRBJ2-7; maybe TRBD2 (6 bases). The CDR3 runs 15 residues. Per the germline V gene, CDR1 is SGHVS and CDR2 is FNYEAQ. Trimming shortened V by 5 bases and J by 0 bases, and 14 bases separated the two germline ends. CDR3 sequence: CASSQDYRSSYEQYF. DNA of the CDR3: TGTGCCAGCAGCCAGGACTACCGGAGCTCCTACGAGCAGTACTTC.

The sample holds one count of this clone. The rearrangement links TRBV27 to TRBJ2-3, with 7 bases lining up with TRBD1. Germline V lookup: CDR1 MNHEY, CDR2 SMNVEV (reference sequence). Trimming took 2 bases from V and 4 from J; bases not matched to a gene: 12. The CDR3 is made up of 17 amino acids. The chain's CDR3 is CASSLPRTGLGPDTQYF. The CDR3 coding sequence is TGTGCCAGCAGTTTACCCCGGACAGGACTTGGGCCAGATACGCAGTATTTT.

The CDR3 spells CASSARDPGAFF. As DNA, the CDR3 is TGTGCCAGCTCCGCCCGCGACCCCGGGGCTTTCTTT. The chain has TRBV18 and TRBJ1-1; no clear D gene. The CDR3 length is 12 residues. Germline CDR1 and CDR2: KGHSH and LQKENI. The ends were cut back, 6 bases at V and 11 bases at J, with 16 bases in the middle.

The chain couples TRBV6-2 or TRBV6-3 to TRBJ2-7, with 10 bases aligning to TRBD2. Unmatched junction bases numbered 8, after V lost 5 bases and J lost 7 bases. The CDR3 spans 14 residues. The germline V gene has CDR1 MNHEY and CDR2 SVGEGT. CDR3 sequence (DNA): TGTGCCAGCAGTCGAAGCGGGAGGGCCCGGGAGCAGTACTTC. Translated, it gives CASSRSGRAREQYF.